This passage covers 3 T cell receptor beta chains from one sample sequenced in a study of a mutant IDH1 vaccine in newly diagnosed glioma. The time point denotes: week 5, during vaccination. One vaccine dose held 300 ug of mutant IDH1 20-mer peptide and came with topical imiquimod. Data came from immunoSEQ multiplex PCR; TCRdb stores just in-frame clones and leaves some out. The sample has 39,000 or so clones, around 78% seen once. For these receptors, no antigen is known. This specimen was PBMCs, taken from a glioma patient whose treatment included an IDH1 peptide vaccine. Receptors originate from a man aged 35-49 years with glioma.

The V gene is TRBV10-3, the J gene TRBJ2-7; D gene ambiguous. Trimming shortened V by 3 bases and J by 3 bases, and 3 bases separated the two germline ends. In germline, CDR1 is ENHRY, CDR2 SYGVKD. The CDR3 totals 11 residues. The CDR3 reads CAISDLYEQYF. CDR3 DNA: TGTGCCATCAGTGATCTCTACGAGCAGTACTTC.

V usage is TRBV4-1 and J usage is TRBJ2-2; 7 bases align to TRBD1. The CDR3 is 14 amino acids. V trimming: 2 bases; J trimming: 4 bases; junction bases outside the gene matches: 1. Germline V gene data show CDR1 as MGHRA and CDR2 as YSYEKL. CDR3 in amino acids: CASSQTGVTGELFF. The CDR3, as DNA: TGCGCCAGCAGCCAAACAGGGGTCACCGGGGAGCTGTTTTTT.

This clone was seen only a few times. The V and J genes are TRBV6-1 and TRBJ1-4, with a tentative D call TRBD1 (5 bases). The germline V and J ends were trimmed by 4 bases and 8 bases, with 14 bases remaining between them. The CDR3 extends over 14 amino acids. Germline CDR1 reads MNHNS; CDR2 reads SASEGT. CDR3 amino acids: CASSALRGSEKLFF. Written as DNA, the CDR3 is TGTGCCAGCAGTGCCCTGCGGGGCAGCGAAAAACTGTTTTTT.